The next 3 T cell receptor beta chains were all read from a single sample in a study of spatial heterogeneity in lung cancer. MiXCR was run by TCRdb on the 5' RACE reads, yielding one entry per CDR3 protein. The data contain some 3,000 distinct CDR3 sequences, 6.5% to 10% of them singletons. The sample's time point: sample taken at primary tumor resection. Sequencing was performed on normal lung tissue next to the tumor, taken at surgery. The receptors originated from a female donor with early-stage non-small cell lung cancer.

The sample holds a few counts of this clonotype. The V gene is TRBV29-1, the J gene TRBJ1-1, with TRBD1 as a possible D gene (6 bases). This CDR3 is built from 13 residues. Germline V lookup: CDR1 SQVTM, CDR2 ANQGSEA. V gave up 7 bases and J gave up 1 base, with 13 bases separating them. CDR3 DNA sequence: TGCAGCGCCAGGGGACCGACGAACACTGAAGCTTTCTTT. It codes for CSARGPTNTEAFF.

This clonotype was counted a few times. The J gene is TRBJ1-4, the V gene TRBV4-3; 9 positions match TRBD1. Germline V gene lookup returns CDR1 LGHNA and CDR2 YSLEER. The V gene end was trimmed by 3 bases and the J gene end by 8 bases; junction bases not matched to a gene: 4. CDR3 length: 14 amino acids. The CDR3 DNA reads TGCGCCAGCAGCCAGCGGACAGGGGTGGAAAAACTGTTTTTT. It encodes CASSQRTGVEKLFF.

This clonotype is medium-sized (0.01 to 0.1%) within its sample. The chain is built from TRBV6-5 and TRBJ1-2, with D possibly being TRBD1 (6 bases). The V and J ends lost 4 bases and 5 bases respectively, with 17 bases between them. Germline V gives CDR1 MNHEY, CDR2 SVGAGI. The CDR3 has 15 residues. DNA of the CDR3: TGTGCCAGCAGTTCCCAAGGGGGGGTAACATATGGCTACACCTTC. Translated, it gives CASSSQGGVTYGYTF.